Presented here are 25 T cell receptor beta chains from one specimen sequenced in a study of T cell responses to AZD1222 COVID-19 vaccine. Data came from immunoSEQ multiplex PCR; TCRdb stores just in-frame clones and leaves some out. The table lists approximately 130,000 clones, roughly 92% of them singletons, with 1% to 1.3% in the top ten. Sequences were derived from peripheral blood, sampled 28 days after the second AZD1222 dose. These receptors originate from an adult who received the AZD1222 COVID-19 vaccine.

The chain has TRBV29-1 and TRBJ2-1; 8 positions match TRBD2. The CDR3 consists of 15 residues. Per germline, CDR1 SQVTM and CDR2 ANQGSEA. The J segment lost 6 bases and the V segment lost 3 bases, leaving 10 bases of the junction unmatched. The CDR3 spells CSVDGGALVINEQFF. CDR3 nucleotide sequence: TGCAGCGTTGACGGGGGGGCCCTTGTCATCAATGAGCAGTTCTTC.

The chain combines TRBV24-1 with TRBJ1-2; 11 bases agree with TRBD1. This CDR3 is built from 16 residues. The trim removed 7 bases at V and 3 bases at J, leaving 9 bases unmatched. The germline V gene encodes CDR1 KGHDR and CDR2 SFDVKD. This CDR3 is CATSPSPGQGDYGYTF. The CDR3 bases are TGTGCCACCAGCCCGAGCCCGGGACAGGGGGACTATGGCTACACCTTC.

The chain joins TRBV7-2 to TRBJ1-6, with TRBD1 identical over 7 bases. Germline V CDR1 and CDR2: SGHTA, FQGNSA. The junction had 0 bases not matched to a gene; V was cut back by 1 base and J by 6 bases. CDR3 length: 14 amino acids. The CDR3 is CASSLGDSNSPLHF. Here the CDR3 DNA reads TGTGCCAGCAGCTTAGGGGACAGTAATTCACCCCTCCACTTT.

The genes are TRBV9 and TRBJ1-2; 8 nucleotides agree with TRBD1. J gave up 1 base and V 0 bases, and 2 bases lay outside the gene matches. This CDR3 region has 15 residues. Looked up from germline, CDR1 is SGDLS and CDR2 is YYNGEE. Written as DNA, the CDR3 is TGTGCCAGCAGCGTAGACAGGGGGAGTAACTATGGCTACACCTTC. It yields the protein CASSVDRGSNYGYTF. The full variable domain, in which reference TRBV9 and TRBJ1-2 provide the parts outside the CDR3, is DSGVTQTPKHLITATGQRVTLRCSPRSGDLSVYWYQQSLDQGLQFLIQYYNGEERAKGNILERFSAQQFPDLHSELNLSSLELGDSALYFCASSVDRGSNYGYTFGSGTRLTVV.

This clone was seen only a few times. The V call is TRBV28, the J call TRBJ2-7; maybe TRBD2 (5 bases). There are 12 residues in the CDR3. The ends were cut back, 5 bases at V and 5 bases at J, with 10 bases in the middle. The V gene's germline CDR1 is MDHEN and CDR2 SYDVKM. In DNA, the CDR3 is TGTGCCAGCAGTGAGGGAGTCCACGAGCAGTACTTC. It specifies CASSEGVHEQYF.

This chain uses TRBV7-3 with TRBJ2-1, with 14 nucleotides matching TRBD2. The CDR3 is 16 residues long. V shed 4 bases and J 6 bases; nucleotides not matched to a gene: 5. Germline values: CDR1 SGHTA, CDR2 FQGTGA. Here the CDR3 reads CASSWEGTSGSNEQFF. DNA for the CDR3: TGTGCCAGCAGCTGGGAGGGGACTAGCGGGAGCAATGAGCAGTTCTTC.

In nucleotides, the CDR3 is TGTGCCAGCTCACCCCGGGACAATAATGCGGGCTACACCTTC. It yields the protein CASSPRDNNAGYTF. The V and J genes are TRBV18 and TRBJ1-2; the D gene is possibly TRBD1 (6 bases). Trimming took 3 bases from V and 8 from J, leaving 16 bases between them. The CDR3 spans 14 residues. Looked up from germline, CDR1 is KGHSH and CDR2 is LQKENI.

This clone was detected once. This chain joins TRBV6-5 and TRBJ1-2; 10 bases are shared with TRBD1. The CDR3 sequence is 15 residues long. Looked up from germline, CDR1 is MNHEY and CDR2 is SVGAGI. Unmatched junction bases numbered 7, after V lost 6 bases and J lost 3 bases. The CDR3 DNA follows: TGTGCCAGCAGCGTAGCCGGGACAGGGGACTATGGCTACACCTTC. Its protein is CASSVAGTGDYGYTF.

This clone was observed a single time. The chain employs TRBV9 and TRBJ2-6, with unresolved D. Germline CDR1 and CDR2: SGDLS and YYNGEE. The CDR3 covers 18 residues. Trimming removed 4 bases from V and 2 bases from J, with 19 bases in between. The chain's CDR3 is CASSPGPTLRAGANVLTF. As DNA, the CDR3 is TGTGCCAGCAGCCCAGGACCAACGCTTAGGGCTGGGGCCAACGTCCTGACTTTC.

The chain employs TRBV7-2 and TRBJ2-1; 7 nucleotides match TRBD2. J was trimmed by 0 bases and V by 10 bases; bases with no gene match: 6. This CDR3 spans 14 amino acids. Germline V lookup: CDR1 SGHTA, CDR2 FQGNSA. The DNA of the CDR3 is TGTGCCACTACTGCGGGAGTCTCCTACAATGAGCAGTTCTTC. Translated, it gives CATTAGVSYNEQFF.

As for this clone: The same CDR3 can be traced to other DNA sequences in this sample. The CDR3 DNA sequence: TGTGCCTGGAGTGTACAGGGTGAAAAACTGTTTTTT. Its translation: CAWSVQGEKLFF. The V call is TRBV30, the J call TRBJ1-4; D may be TRBD1 (6 bases). V was shortened by 0 bases and J by 7 bases, with 6 bases between the two germline ends. Germline V gives CDR1 GTSNPN, CDR2 SVGIG (reference sequence). The CDR3 runs 12 residues.

The chain uses TRBV7-9 and TRBJ1-5, with D perhaps matching TRBD1 (6 bases). Germline-derived CDR1 and CDR2 are SEHNR and FQNEAQ (reference sequence). The CDR3 covers 12 residues. V was clipped by 5 bases and J by 5 bases, with 7 bases between them. Here the CDR3 reads CASSAGDQPQHF. CDR3 in DNA: TGTGCCAGCAGCGCAGGGGATCAGCCCCAGCATTTT.

The rearrangement uses TRBV7-9 and TRBJ2-5; D remains unclear. The CDR3 is 12 residues long. CDR1 and CDR2 (germline): SEHNR, FQNEAQ (reference sequence). V gave up 5 bases and J gave up 5 bases, with 9 bases separating them. This CDR3 is CASSPTMETQYF. The CDR3, as DNA: TGTGCCAGCAGCCCTACGATGGAGACCCAGTACTTC. The variable domain in full, with the rest retrieved from reference TRBV7-9 and TRBJ2-5, is DTGVSQNPRHKITKRGQNVTFRCDPISEHNRLYWYRQTLGQGPEFLTYFQNEAQLEKSRLLSDRFSAERPKGSFSTLEIQRTEQGDSAMYLCASSPTMETQYFGPGTRLLVL.

The chain couples TRBV21-1 to TRBJ2-3; TRBD1 reflects the table's D call only, with no check against the DNA. TRBV21-1 is given as a pseudogene. CDR3 size: 17 residues. The CDR3 region has the DNA TGTGCCAGCATTCGCGATTTGGACAGGCGGCACGGAGATACGCAGTATTTT. Its translation is CASIRDLDRRHGDTQYF.

The chain employs TRBV5-1 and TRBJ1-2; TRBD1 matches at 9 bases. With 3 bases clipped from V and 4 bases from J, the junction kept 7 bases outside the gene matches. The CDR3 runs 15 residues. Germline loops: CDR1 SGHRS, CDR2 YFSETQ. CDR3 residues: CASSSTTGGPYGYTF. The CDR3 coding sequence is TGCGCCAGCAGCTCGACGACAGGGGGGCCCTATGGCTACACCTTC.

Turning to this clone: Other nucleotide sequences from this sample produce the same CDR3. This sequence joins TRBV20-1 and TRBJ2-5; either TRBD1 or TRBD2 may fit D (6 bases each). The CDR3 has 13 amino acids. Germline CDR1 and CDR2: DFQATT and SNEGSKA (reference sequence). Trimming shortened V by 3 bases and J by 1 base, and 9 bases separated the two germline ends. The CDR3 region is CSASRGPQETQYF. In nucleotides, the CDR3 is TGCAGTGCTAGTCGGGGGCCCCAAGAGACCCAGTACTTC.

The V and J genes are TRBV11-2 and TRBJ2-6; no firm D call. The germline CDR1 and CDR2 sequences are SGHAT and FQNNGV. V gave up 7 bases and J gave up 0 bases, with 22 bases separating them. The length of the CDR3 is 19 residues. The CDR3: CASTSYWTNFDSGANVLTF. The CDR3 DNA follows: TGTGCCAGCACCAGCTACTGGACGAATTTCGACTCTGGGGCCAACGTCCTGACTTTC.

The chain employs TRBV11-2 and TRBJ2-5; perhaps TRBD1 as D (5 bases). The CDR3 is 14 residues long. Trimming removed 5 bases at V and 4 bases at J, with 14 bases between. The germline V gene has CDR1 SGHAT and CDR2 FQNNGV. As DNA, the CDR3 is TGTGCCAGCAGCCAAGTGGGGCACACAGAGACCCAGTACTTC. It encodes CASSQVGHTETQYF.

This chain connects TRBV7-9 to TRBJ2-3; 8 nucleotides agree with TRBD1. This CDR3 is built from 14 residues. Trimming cost V 7 bases and J 2 bases; bases outside gene matches: 5. The germline gives CDR1 SEHNR, CDR2 FQNEAQ (reference sequence). DNA for the CDR3: TGTGCCAGCAAAACGGACAGGGCCACAGATACGCAGTATTTT. Encoded protein: CASKTDRATDTQYF.

The chain combines TRBV30 with TRBJ1-2; D is undetermined. The length of the CDR3 is 11 residues. Germline-derived CDR1 and CDR2 are GTSNPN and SVGIG (reference sequence). Deletions cut 5 bases from V and 7 bases from J, with 11 bases between. CDR3 loop: CAWVGYGGYTF. For the CDR3, the DNA is TGTGCCTGGGTAGGATACGGTGGCTACACCTTC.

The gene calls are TRBV6-2 or TRBV6-3 and TRBJ2-4; maybe TRBD2 (6 bases). The CDR3 is made up of 15 amino acids. Trimming removed 5 bases from V and 9 bases from J, with 20 bases in between. CDR1 and CDR2 from the germline V gene are MNHEY and SVGEGT. The CDR3 DNA reads as TGTGCCAGCAGTAACCCTGTGGTGGGGGAGGTCATTCAGTACTTC. Encoded protein: CASSNPVVGEVIQYF.

The CDR3, as DNA: TGTGCCAGCAGCTTGCGGGGACGCTATGGCTACACCTTC. The encoded protein is CASSLRGRYGYTF. J is TRBJ1-2 and V is TRBV5-8, with TRBD1 as a possible D gene (5 bases). CDR1 is SGHTS, CDR2 YDEGEE, per germline. The CDR3 runs to 13 residues. Trimming cost V 1 base and J 4 bases, with 8 bases left between them.

This chain uses TRBV4-2 with TRBJ1-1; TRBD1 agrees at 8 bases. The J segment lost 5 bases and the V segment lost 3 bases, leaving 5 bases of the junction unmatched. Germline V lookup: CDR1 LGHNA, CDR2 YNFKEQ. This CDR3 region has 14 residues. The CDR3 spells CASSQNRGKTEAFF. DNA for the CDR3: TGTGCCAGCAGCCAGAACAGGGGGAAGACTGAAGCTTTCTTT.

The chain employs TRBV11-2 and TRBJ2-1, with D tentatively TRBD2 (6 bases). The CDR3 is 12 amino acids. The germline V and J ends were trimmed by 8 bases and 9 bases, with 14 bases remaining between them. Germline assignment: CDR1 SGHAT and CDR2 FQNNGV. CDR3 protein: CASVLTGVEQFF. For the CDR3, the DNA is TGTGCCAGCGTTTTGACGGGGGTTGAGCAGTTCTTC.

Here the CDR3 reads CASSEGAQETQYF. The CDR3 nucleotides are TGTGCCAGCAGCGAGGGGGCCCAAGAGACCCAGTACTTC. The chain couples TRBV13 to TRBJ2-5, with TRBD1 matching over 7 bases. Trimming cost V 5 bases and J 1 base; bases outside gene matches: 1. CDR3 length: 13 residues. Germline V CDR1 and CDR2: PRHDT, FYEKMQ (reference sequence).